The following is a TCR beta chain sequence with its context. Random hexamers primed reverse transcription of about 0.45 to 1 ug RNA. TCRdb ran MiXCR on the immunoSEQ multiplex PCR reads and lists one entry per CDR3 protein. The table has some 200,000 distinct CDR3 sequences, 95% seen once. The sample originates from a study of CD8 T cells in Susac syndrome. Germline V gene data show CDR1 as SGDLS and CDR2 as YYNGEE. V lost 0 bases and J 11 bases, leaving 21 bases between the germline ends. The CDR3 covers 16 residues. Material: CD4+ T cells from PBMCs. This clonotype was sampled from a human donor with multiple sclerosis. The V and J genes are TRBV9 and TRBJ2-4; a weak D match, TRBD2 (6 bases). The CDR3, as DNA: TGTGCCAGCAGCGTAGGTTCGGCCGGGACTTCTTCCGTTCAGTACTTC. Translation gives CASSVGSAGTSSVQYF.